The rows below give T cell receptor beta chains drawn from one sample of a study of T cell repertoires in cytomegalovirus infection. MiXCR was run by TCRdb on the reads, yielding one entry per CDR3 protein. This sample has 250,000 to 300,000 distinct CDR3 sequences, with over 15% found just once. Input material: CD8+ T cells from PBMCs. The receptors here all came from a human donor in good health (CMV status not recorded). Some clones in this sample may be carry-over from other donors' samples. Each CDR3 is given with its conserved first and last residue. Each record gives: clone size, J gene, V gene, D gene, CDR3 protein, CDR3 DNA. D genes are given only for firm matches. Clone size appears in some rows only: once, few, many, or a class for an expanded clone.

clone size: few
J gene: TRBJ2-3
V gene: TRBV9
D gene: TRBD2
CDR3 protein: CASSETSGGTTDTQYF
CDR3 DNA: TGTGCCAGCAGCGAAACTAGCGGGGGAACCACAGATACGCAGTATTTT

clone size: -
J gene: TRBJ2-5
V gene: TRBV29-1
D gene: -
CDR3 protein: CSVETRATPLGTQYF
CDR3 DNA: TGCAGCGTTGAAACCAGGGCCACGCCGCTCGGGACCCAGTACTTC

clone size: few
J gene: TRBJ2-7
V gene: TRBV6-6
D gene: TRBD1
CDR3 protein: CASDRGGYEQYF
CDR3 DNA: TGTGCCAGCGACAGGGGAGGCTACGAGCAGTACTTC

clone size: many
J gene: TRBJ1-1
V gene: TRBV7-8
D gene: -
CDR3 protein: CASSRGQRMNTEAFF
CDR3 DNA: TGTGCCAGCAGCCGAGGACAGCGGATGAACACTGAAGCTTTCTTT

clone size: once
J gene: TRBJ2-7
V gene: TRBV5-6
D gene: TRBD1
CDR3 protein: CASSSPGTGRYEQYF
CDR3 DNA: TGTGCCAGCAGCTCTCCCGGGACAGGGAGATACGAGCAGTACTTC

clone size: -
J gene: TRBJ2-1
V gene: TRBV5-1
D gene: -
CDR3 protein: CASSLEATGGTYNEQFF
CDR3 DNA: TGCGCCAGCAGCTTGGAAGCGACGGGGGGCACTTACAATGAGCAGTTCTTC

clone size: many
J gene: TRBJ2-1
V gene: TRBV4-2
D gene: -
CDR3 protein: CASSQASARGDEQFF
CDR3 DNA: TGTGCCAGCAGCCAAGCATCAGCGAGGGGGGATGAGCAGTTCTTC

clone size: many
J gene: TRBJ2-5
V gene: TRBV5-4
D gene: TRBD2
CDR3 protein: CASSPGTSGGETQYF
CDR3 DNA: TGTGCCAGCAGCCCCGGGACTAGCGGGGGAGAGACCCAGTACTTC

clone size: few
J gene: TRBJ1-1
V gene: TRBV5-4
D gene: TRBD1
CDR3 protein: CASSGDRGNTEAFF
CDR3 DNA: TGTGCCAGCAGCGGAGACAGGGGGAACACTGAAGCTTTCTTT

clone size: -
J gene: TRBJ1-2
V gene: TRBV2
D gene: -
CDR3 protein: CALRLGINYGYTF
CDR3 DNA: TGTGCCCTCCGGTTGGGGATCAACTATGGCTACACCTTC

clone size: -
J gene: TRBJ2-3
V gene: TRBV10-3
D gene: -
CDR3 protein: CASAGTPPPDTQYF
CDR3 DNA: TGTGCCAGTGCCGGGACACCACCACCAGATACGCAGTATTTT

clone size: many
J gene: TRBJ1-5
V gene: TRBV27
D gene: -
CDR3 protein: CASSLFRGPNQPQHF
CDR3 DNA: TGTGCCAGCAGTTTATTCCGGGGCCCCAATCAGCCCCAGCATTTT

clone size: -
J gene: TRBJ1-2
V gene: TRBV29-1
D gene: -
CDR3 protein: CSVEDRTANRLYGYTF
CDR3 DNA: TGCAGCGTTGAAGATCGGACAGCGAACAGACTATATGGCTACACCTTC

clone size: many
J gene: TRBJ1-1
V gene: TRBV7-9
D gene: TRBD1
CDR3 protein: CASSLDRGAEAFF
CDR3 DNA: TGTGCCAGCAGCCTGGACAGGGGTGCTGAAGCTTTCTTT

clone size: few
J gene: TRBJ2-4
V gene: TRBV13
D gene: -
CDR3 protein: CASSSGTGNIQYF
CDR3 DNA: TGTGCCAGCAGCTCCGGGACTGGAAACATTCAGTACTTC

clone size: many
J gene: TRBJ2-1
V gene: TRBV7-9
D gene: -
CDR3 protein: CASSPPVNSYNEQFF
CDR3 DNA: TGTGCCAGCAGCCCCCCAGTGAACTCCTACAATGAGCAGTTCTTC

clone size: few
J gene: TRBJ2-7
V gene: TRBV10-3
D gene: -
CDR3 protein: CAISESGGSSSYEQYF
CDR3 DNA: TGTGCCATCAGTGAGTCGGGGGGCTCCAGCTCCTACGAGCAGTACTTC

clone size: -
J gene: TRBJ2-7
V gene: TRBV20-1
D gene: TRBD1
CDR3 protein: CSAHNRGQASYEQYF
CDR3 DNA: TGCAGTGCTCATAACCGGGGACAGGCCTCCTACGAGCAGTACTTC

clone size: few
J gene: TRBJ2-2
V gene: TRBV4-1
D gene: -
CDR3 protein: CASSQGENTGELFF
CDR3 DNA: TGCGCCAGCAGCCAAGGGGAGAACACCGGGGAGCTGTTTTTT

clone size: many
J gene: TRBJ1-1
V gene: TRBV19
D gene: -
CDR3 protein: CASSITKLNTEAFF
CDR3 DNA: TGTGCCAGTAGTATAACAAAATTGAACACTGAAGCTTTCTTT

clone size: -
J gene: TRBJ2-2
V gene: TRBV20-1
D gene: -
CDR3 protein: CSARAAKGGLLSTGELFF
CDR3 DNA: TGCAGTGCTAGAGCGGCTAAGGGGGGGTTGTTGAGCACCGGGGAGCTGTTTTTT

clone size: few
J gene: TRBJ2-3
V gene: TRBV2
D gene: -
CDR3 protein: CASSGEGHPLYF
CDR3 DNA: TGTGCCAGCAGTGGGGAGGGACATCCACTGTATTTT

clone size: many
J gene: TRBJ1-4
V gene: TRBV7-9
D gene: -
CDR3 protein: CASSLWEDATNEKLFF
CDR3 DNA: TGTGCCAGCAGCCTTTGGGAAGATGCAACTAATGAAAAACTGTTTTTT

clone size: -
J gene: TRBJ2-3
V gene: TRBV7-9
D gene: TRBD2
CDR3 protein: CASSPGLAGKGDTQYF
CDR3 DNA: TGTGCCAGCAGCCCCGGACTAGCGGGAAAAGGGGATACGCAGTATTTT

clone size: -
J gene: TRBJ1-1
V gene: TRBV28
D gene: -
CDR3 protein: CASSWRGSEAFF
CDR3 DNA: TGTGCCAGCAGTTGGAGGGGGTCTGAAGCTTTCTTT

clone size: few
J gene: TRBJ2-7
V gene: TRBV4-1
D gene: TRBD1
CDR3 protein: CASSQVSRTGLFEQYF
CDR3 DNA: TGCGCCAGCAGCCAAGTTTCTCGGACAGGGCTTTTCGAGCAGTACTTC

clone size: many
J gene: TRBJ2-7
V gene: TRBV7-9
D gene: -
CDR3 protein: CASSLGGNYEQYF
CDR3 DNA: TGTGCCAGCAGCTTAGGAGGCAACTACGAGCAGTACTTC

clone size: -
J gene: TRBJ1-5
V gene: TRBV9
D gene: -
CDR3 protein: CASSVGSANQPQHF
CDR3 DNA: TGTGCCAGCAGCGTAGGGTCGGCGAATCAGCCCCAGCATTTT

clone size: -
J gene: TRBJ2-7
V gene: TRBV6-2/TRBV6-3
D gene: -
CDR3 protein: CASSYSLGSSYEQYF
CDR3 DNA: TGTGCCAGCAGTTACTCGTTAGGGAGCTCCTACGAGCAGTACTTC

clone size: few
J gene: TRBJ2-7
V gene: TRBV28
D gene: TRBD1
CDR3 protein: CASSLYQGAAYEQYF
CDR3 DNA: TGTGCCAGCAGTTTATATCAGGGGGCGGCGTACGAGCAGTACTTC

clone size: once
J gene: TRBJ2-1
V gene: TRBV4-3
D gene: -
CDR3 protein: CASSQERSPPYNEQFF
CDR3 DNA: TGCGCCAGCAGCCAAGAGAGGAGTCCCCCCTACAATGAGCAGTTCTTC

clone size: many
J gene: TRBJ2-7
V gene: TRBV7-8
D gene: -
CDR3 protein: CASSPKVGGSDYEQYF
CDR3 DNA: TGTGCCAGCAGCCCCAAGGTCGGGGGCAGTGACTACGAGCAGTACTTC

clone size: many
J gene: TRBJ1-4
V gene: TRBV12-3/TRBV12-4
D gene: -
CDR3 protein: CASSLKPASNEKLFF
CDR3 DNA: TGTGCCAGCAGTTTAAAGCCCGCCTCCAATGAAAAACTGTTTTTT

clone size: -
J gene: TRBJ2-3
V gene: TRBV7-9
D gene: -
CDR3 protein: CASSPGTTSTDTQYF
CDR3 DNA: TGTGCCAGCAGCCCCGGGACGACAAGCACAGATACGCAGTATTTT

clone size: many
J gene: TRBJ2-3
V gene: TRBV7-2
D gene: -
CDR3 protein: CASSLYASSQNTQYF
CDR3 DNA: TGTGCCAGCAGCTTATATGCCAGTTCACAGAATACGCAGTATTTT

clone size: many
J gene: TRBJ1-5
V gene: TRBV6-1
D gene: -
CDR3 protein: CASSTLRGSNEPQHF
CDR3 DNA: TGTGCCAGCAGTACCTTAAGGGGGAGCAATGAGCCCCAGCATTTT

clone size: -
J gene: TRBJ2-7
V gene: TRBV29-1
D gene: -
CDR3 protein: CSVEDRGPTHEQYF
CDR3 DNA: TGCAGCGTTGAAGATCGTGGGCCCACCCACGAGCAGTACTTC

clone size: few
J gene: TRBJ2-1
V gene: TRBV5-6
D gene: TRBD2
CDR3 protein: CASSLAIAGAYNEQFF
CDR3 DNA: TGTGCCAGCAGCTTGGCGATAGCGGGGGCGTACAATGAGCAGTTCTTC